Listed here are 15 T cell receptor beta chains from one sample, sequenced in a study of blood T cell repertoires in COVID-19. The assay was immunoSEQ multiplex PCR, and TCRdb's table has in-frame clones only and misses some. This sample has a few hundred thousand clones; about 80% occur once, and the top ten carry 3.4%. Sequencing was performed on PBMCs or T cells enriched from blood (not recorded which). Receptors were obtained from a man aged 45-60 years who had recovered from COVID-19.

This clone was seen just once. The DNA of the CDR3 is TGTGCCACCAGTGATTCTGCCGACTATGAGCAGTTCTTC. It codes for CATSDSADYEQFF. V is TRBV24-1 and J is TRBJ2-1; D not certain. There are 13 residues in the CDR3. CDR1 is KGHDR, CDR2 SFDVKD, per germline. V was cut by 2 bases and J by 8 bases, with 9 bases left in between.

The V and J genes are TRBV11-3 and TRBJ2-5, with 7 bases that match TRBD1. After removal of 1 base from V and 3 bases from J, the junction contained 2 bases not matched to a gene. This CDR3 comprises 14 residues. Germline lookup yields CDR1 SGHNT and CDR2 YENEEA. The CDR3 reads CASSLGQGEETQYF. The CDR3 DNA follows: TGTGCCAGCAGCTTAGGGCAGGGGGAAGAGACCCAGTACTTC.

V is TRBV30 and J is TRBJ1-6, with 9 bases lining up with TRBD1. V shed 5 bases, J shed 2 bases, and the junction held 4 bases outside the gene matches. The length of the CDR3 is 15 residues. The V gene's germline CDR1 is GTSNPN and CDR2 SVGIG (reference sequence). The CDR3 coding sequence is TGTGCCTGGGACAGGGGGTCACCCTATAATTCACCCCTCCACTTT. Protein: CAWDRGSPYNSPLHF.

In regard to this clone: Germline and junction disagree at one end, which may indicate a read error. In nucleotides, the CDR3 is TGTGCCAGCAGTTACTATGACTCCCGTGGGTTCGTCTTC. Translated, it gives CASSYYDSRGFVF. This sequence joins TRBV6-2 or TRBV6-3 and TRBJ2-1, with D unresolved. CDR1 is MNHEY, CDR2 SVGEGT, per germline. The CDR3 extends over 13 amino acids.

The chain employs TRBV5-1 and TRBJ1-1, with 7 bases that match TRBD1. V was clipped by 4 bases and J by 2 bases; unmatched bases: 11. CDR3 length equals 16 residues. Germline V lookup: CDR1 SGHRS, CDR2 YFSETQ. The CDR3 DNA is TGCGCCAGCAGCCCTCGGACGACAGGGACAAACACTGAAGCTTTCTTT. Protein product: CASSPRTTGTNTEAFF.

The chain is built from TRBV2 and TRBJ1-6; weak D call: TRBD1 (5 bases). V was trimmed by 4 bases and J by 8 bases, leaving 12 bases between them. Germline lookup yields CDR1 SNHLY and CDR2 FYNNEI. The CDR3 length is 14 residues. CDR3 sequence reads: CASSVGGFDSPLHF. DNA for the CDR3: TGTGCCAGCAGTGTGGGGGGTTTCGATTCACCCCTCCACTTT. The variable domain in full, with the rest retrieved from reference TRBV2 and TRBJ1-6, is EPEVTQTPSHQVTQMGQEVILRCVPISNHLYFYWYRQILGQKVEFLVSFYNNEISEKSEIFDDQFSVERPDGSNFTLKIRSTKLEDSAMYFCASSVGGFDSPLHFGNGTRLTVT.

About this clone: The sample carries other DNA sequences with the same CDR3. V is TRBV19 and J is TRBJ1-5; D call uncertain. This CDR3 has 12 residues. Looked up from germline, CDR1 is LNHDA and CDR2 is SQIVND (reference sequence). Trimming left V 1 base short and J 7 bases short, with 5 bases between. This CDR3 is CASSIVRQPQHF. In DNA form, the CDR3 reads TGTGCCAGTAGTATAGTACGGCAGCCCCAGCATTTT.

This clone was counted a single time. The gene calls are TRBV7-9 and TRBJ2-1; 12 bases match TRBD2. Germline CDR1 is SEHNR and CDR2 is FQNEAQ (reference sequence). This CDR3 spans 17 amino acids. Germline trimming cut 1 base from V and 8 bases from J; bases unmatched to any gene: 9. The CDR3 sequence is CASSLGGWLAGGHEQFF. The CDR3 DNA reads TGTGCCAGCAGCTTAGGGGGTTGGCTAGCGGGAGGGCATGAGCAGTTCTTC.

The chain combines TRBV6-2 or TRBV6-3 with TRBJ1-2, with 12 bases aligning to TRBD1. Per the germline V gene, CDR1 is MNHEY and CDR2 is SVGEGT. The CDR3 contains 17 residues. The ends lost 4 bases at V and 4 bases at J; junction bases unmatched: 10. CDR3 DNA sequence: TGTGCCAGCAGTTTACGATTCCGGGACAGGGGGCTCTATGGCTACACCTTC. This sequence encodes CASSLRFRDRGLYGYTF.

The DNA of the CDR3 is TGCAGCGTTGAATTACAGGATAACTATGGCTACACCTTC. It translates to CSVELQDNYGYTF. The V call is TRBV29-1, the J call TRBJ1-2, with TRBD1 as a possible D gene (5 bases). CDR3 length: 13 amino acids. Trimming took 2 bases from V and 1 from J, leaving 8 bases between them. From germline, CDR1 is SQVTM and CDR2 ANQGSEA.

The chain links TRBV25-1 to TRBJ1-2, with D possibly matching TRBD1 (5 bases). The V and J ends lost 5 bases and 3 bases respectively, with 13 bases between them. The CDR3 contains 14 residues. The germline gives CDR1 MGHDK, CDR2 SYGVNS. In DNA form, the CDR3 reads TGTGCCAGCAGTTATGTTGGCAGGGACTATGGCTACACCTTC. This encodes CASSYVGRDYGYTF.

The genes are TRBV5-1 and TRBJ2-3; 12 bases fit TRBD2. The V gene's germline CDR1 is SGHRS and CDR2 YFSETQ. The trim removed 5 bases at V and 0 bases at J, leaving 4 bases unmatched. This CDR3 is built from 16 residues. The CDR3 bases are TGCGCCAGCAGAGGACTAGCGGGGACTAGCACAGATACGCAGTATTTT. As protein: CASRGLAGTSTDTQYF.

The CDR3 loop reads CASSPPGQGWQETQYF. The CDR3 DNA follows: TGCGCCAGCAGCCCACCGGGACAGGGGTGGCAAGAGACCCAGTACTTC. This rearrangement joins TRBV5-1 to TRBJ2-5; TRBD1 aligns across 10 bases. J was trimmed by 2 bases and V by 4 bases; bases with no gene match: 8. This CDR3 is 16 amino acids long. Germline CDR1 is SGHRS and CDR2 is YFSETQ.

This chain connects TRBV13 to TRBJ2-7, with TRBD2 matching 8 bases. This CDR3 contains 16 residues. Germline loops: CDR1 PRHDT, CDR2 FYEKMQ (reference sequence). V gave up 2 bases and J gave up 5 bases; unmatched junction bases: 11. The CDR3 DNA follows: TGTGCCAGCAGCTTATGGACGTCTAGCGGGCTTGACGAGCAGTACTTC. It translates to CASSLWTSSGLDEQYF.

The count of this clone is one. V gene TRBV9 combines with J gene TRBJ1-6; a possible D gene is TRBD1 (6 bases). Trimming removed 0 bases from V and 9 bases from J, with 13 bases in between. CDR3 length equals 15 residues. Per the germline V gene, CDR1 is SGDLS and CDR2 is YYNGEE. CDR3 nucleotides: TGTGCCAGCAGCGTAGGGACAGTTGGAAGTTCACCCCTCCACTTT. Its translation is CASSVGTVGSSPLHF.